This T cell receptor (beta chain) derives from a study of T cells expressing NK-cell markers. From the 5' RACE reads, TCRdb lists one entry per CDR3 protein and no DNA. The table counts tens of thousands of distinct CDR3 sequences; 60% lies in the top ten. The CDR3 covers 13 residues. The V call is TRBV12-3 or TRBV12-4, the J call TRBJ1-1; TCRdb's D gene call, TRBD1, goes unchecked for lack of DNA. The TCR originated in a woman aged 18 to 75 in good health. Sample: blood T cells: a sorted CD56 or NKG2C T cell subset, CD4+ or CD8+ T cells, or bulk PBMC T cells (not recorded which). Here the CDR3 reads CASRNWTGNEAFF.